This TCR beta chain was documented in a study of T cells in localized non-small cell lung cancer. This CDR3 has 16 amino acids. From germline, CDR1 is SGHNT and CDR2 YENEEA. Trimming took 4 bases from V and 8 from J, leaving 20 bases between them. By its share, this clone is medium-sized. The assay was immunoSEQ multiplex PCR, and TCRdb's table has in-frame clones only and misses some. The repertoire holds 1,600 or so clones, roughly 15% seen once, with 11% in the top ten. Investigators took adjacent lung free of atypia at least 2 cm from the tumor margin. This TCR came from a male donor older than 55 with stage III squamous cell lung carcinoma. Sample: normal lung tissue next to the tumor, taken before any cancer treatment. The genes are TRBV11-3 and TRBJ1-4, with D possibly being TRBD1 (5 bases). CDR3 bases: TGTGCCAGCAGCTCCGGGACCCTAGCCTCAAGAGAAAAACTGTTTTTT. Translated, it gives CASSSGTLASREKLFF. Filled out from reference TRBV11-3 and TRBJ1-4, the complete variable domain reads EAGVVQSPRYKIIEKKQPVAFWCNPISGHNTLYWYLQNLGQGPELLIRYENEEAVDDSQLPKDRFSAERLKGVDSTLKIQPAELGDSAVYLCASSSGTLASREKLFFGSGTQLSVL.